This note documents a single T cell receptor beta chain sequence. Repertoires were generated with immunoSEQ multiplex PCR, while TCRdb's copy carries only in-frame clones and drops some. This sample has about 79,000 clones, with approximately 90% found just once. The CDR3 extends over 17 amino acids. Trimming stripped 1 base from V and 4 bases from J, with 22 bases between. Per the germline V gene, CDR1 is GTSNPN and CDR2 is SVGIG (reference sequence). This entry is derived from a study of T cell changes during pregnancy in multiple sclerosis. The clonotype originates from a female donor with multiple sclerosis, enrolled in a pregnancy study. This chain uses TRBV30 with TRBJ2-5; tentatively, D is TRBD1 (5 bases). The material sequenced was CD4+ T cells from peripheral blood mononuclear cells, taken in the second trimester of pregnancy. This CDR3 reads CAWSAPRAGKGRETQYF. In DNA form, the CDR3 reads TGTGCCTGGAGTGCTCCTCGGGCAGGGAAGGGTCGAGAGACCCAGTACTTC.